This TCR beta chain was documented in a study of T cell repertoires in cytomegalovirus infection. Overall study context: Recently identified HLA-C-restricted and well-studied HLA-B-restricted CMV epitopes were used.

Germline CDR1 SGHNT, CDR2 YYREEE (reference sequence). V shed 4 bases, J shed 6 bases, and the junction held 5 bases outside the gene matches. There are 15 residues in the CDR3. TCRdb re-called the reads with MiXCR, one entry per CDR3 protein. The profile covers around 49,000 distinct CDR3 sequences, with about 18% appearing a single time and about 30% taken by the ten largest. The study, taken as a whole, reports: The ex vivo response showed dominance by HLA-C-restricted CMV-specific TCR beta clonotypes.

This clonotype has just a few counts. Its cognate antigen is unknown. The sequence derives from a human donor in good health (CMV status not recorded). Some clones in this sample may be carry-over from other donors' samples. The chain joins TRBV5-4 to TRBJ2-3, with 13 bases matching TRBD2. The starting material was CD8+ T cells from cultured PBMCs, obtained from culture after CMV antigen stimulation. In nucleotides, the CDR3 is TGTGCCAGCAGCCAGGGACTAGCGGGAAGCGATACGCAGTATTTT. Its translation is CASSQGLAGSDTQYF.